This T cell receptor beta chain derives from a study of T-cell memory formation after mild COVID-19. Study-wide results and caveats: Some SARS-CoV-2-responding clones were already detected in memory before infection.

5'RACE with constant-segment primers yielded barcoded, UMI-tagged TCR alpha and TCR beta cDNA libraries. TCRdb recomputed calls from the 5' RACE reads with MiXCR, one row per CDR3 protein. The sample holds approximately 100,000 distinct CDR3 sequences, 11% seen once. This clonotype was picked up many times. What it binds is unknown. After removal of 0 bases from V and 6 bases from J, the junction contained 8 bases not matched to a gene. The CDR3 is made up of 15 amino acids. The germline V gene encodes CDR1 SGHKS and CDR2 YYEKEE (reference sequence). The receptor was isolated from a man aged 18 to 29 who had mild COVID-19 (a few samples of this study predate the infection). Cell type and time point are not known. What was sequenced was PBMCs or a T cell subset sorted from them (not recorded which). This chain joins TRBV5-5 and TRBJ1-2; TRBD1 matches 7 bases. CDR3: CASSLEEGAPHGYTF. DNA for the CDR3: TGTGCCAGCAGCTTGGAGGAGGGGGCCCCCCATGGCTACACCTTC.